The source of this TCR beta chain is a study of blood T cell repertoires in COVID-19. At the level of the study: From T cells, B-cell-depleted T cells, or PBMCs came the material, which was cDNA or gDNA.

This CDR3 is built from 17 residues. V lost 0 bases and J lost 4, with 13 bases in between. Germline CDR1 reads SGHDN; CDR2 reads FVKESK. In the original workflow: By means of reference gene primer amplification, nucleated cell counts were estimated. This table comes from immunoSEQ multiplex PCR, and its TCRdb copy is limited to in-frame clones, with some not included. V and J calls and clone size are copied from that table; D and trimming were computed from the DNA. The sample has some 450,000 clones, roughly 90% seen once. Seattle researchers signed up patients amid active infection and tracked them longitudinally.

This clonotype was obtained from a man between 18 and 29 years old with COVID-19, enrolled during active disease. The sample consisted of peripheral blood. This chain joins TRBV14 and TRBJ1-6; the D is unclear. Here the CDR3 DNA reads TGTGCCAGCAGCCAAGACCTAGGAAGAGGATATAATTCACCCCTCCACTTT. Translation gives CASSQDLGRGYNSPLHF.